This TCR beta chain originates from a study of preoperative IRX-2 immunotherapy in early breast cancer. Germline CDR1 and CDR2: SGHNT and YENEEA. With 5 bases removed from V and 3 bases from J, the gap between germline ends came to 14 bases. The CDR3 is 15 amino acids. The method was immunoSEQ multiplex PCR; TCRdb's version includes in-frame clones alone and lacks a portion of them. The table lists about 32,000 clones, less than 90% of them singletons, with around 2.6% in the top ten. The treatment here: preoperative locoregional IRX-2 cytokine immunotherapy. Preoperative locoregional IRX-2 cytokine immunotherapy was tested in the phase Ib source study.

V is TRBV11-3 and J is TRBJ2-4; D might be TRBD2 (7 bases). The receptor's source is a human donor with breast cancer. The specimen was lymph node tissue, collected from a patient treated with IRX-2 immunotherapy. CDR3 coding DNA: TGTGCCAGCAGCCCCGGGGGGCGCGACAAAAACATTCAGTACTTC. It specifies CASSPGGRDKNIQYF.